A single sample gave rise to the 21 T cell receptor beta chains below, sequenced in a study of blood T cell repertoires in COVID-19. Profiled with immunoSEQ multiplex PCR; TCRdb holds only in-frame clones, not every one. The repertoire holds hundreds of thousands of clones, with approximately 86% as singletons. Sequences were obtained from PBMCs or T cells enriched from blood (not recorded which). The origin of the receptors is a woman in her forties with acute COVID-19.

This sequence joins TRBV24-1 and TRBJ2-1; 9 bases match TRBD1. The CDR3 runs to 14 residues. CDR1 is KGHDR and CDR2 is SFDVKD in the germline V gene. Trimming took 4 bases from V and 7 from J; bases not matched to a gene: 4. Here the CDR3 reads CATSDSGQGNEQFF. The CDR3 bases are TGTGCCACCAGTGACTCGGGACAGGGTAATGAGCAGTTCTTC.

In its sample, this clone was seen a few times. The chain uses TRBV4-1 and TRBJ2-7; D is ambiguous. The germline V and J ends were trimmed by 0 bases and 6 bases, with 3 bases remaining between them. Per germline, CDR1 MGHRA and CDR2 YSYEKL. The CDR3 sequence is 11 residues long. The CDR3 sequence is CASSQDIEQYF. In DNA form, the CDR3 reads TGCGCCAGCAGCCAAGACATCGAGCAGTACTTC.

The gene calls are TRBV7-3 and TRBJ2-3; D might be TRBD2 (6 bases). V lost 1 base and J lost 3, with 14 bases in between. The germline V gene has CDR1 SGHTA and CDR2 FQGTGA. The CDR3 has 16 residues. In DNA form, the CDR3 reads TGTGCCAGCAGCTTAATAGGGGTGACTAGTACAGATACGCAGTATTTT. This gives the protein CASSLIGVTSTDTQYF.

The rearrangement uses TRBV7-9 and TRBJ2-1, with 11 nucleotides matching TRBD1. Trimming cost V 2 bases and J 6 bases; bases outside gene matches: 6. The germline V gene encodes CDR1 SEHNR and CDR2 FQNEAQ (reference sequence). There are 16 residues in the CDR3. The CDR3 reads CASSLRGTGGSNEQFF. Here the CDR3 DNA reads TGTGCCAGCAGCTTAAGAGGGACAGGGGGATCCAATGAGCAGTTCTTC.

The chain carries TRBV7-2 and TRBJ1-3; 9 bases agree with TRBD1. The CDR3 is made up of 16 amino acids. V was pared by 5 bases and J by 0 bases, with 5 bases of the junction left unmatched. CDR1 is SGHTA and CDR2 is FQGNSA in the germline V gene. For the CDR3, the DNA is TGTGCCAGCAGCCCCCGGACAGGGGCCTCTGGAAACACCATATATTTT. Amino acids: CASSPRTGASGNTIYF.

The CDR3 loop reads CASSQGVAGGELFF. The CDR3 nucleotides read TGCGCCAGCAGCCAAGGAGTAGCTGGCGGGGAGCTGTTTTTT. The chain recombines TRBV4-1 with TRBJ2-2; no firm D call. This CDR3 comprises 14 residues. Germline CDR1 reads MGHRA; CDR2 reads YSYEKL. V was trimmed by 1 base and J by 7 bases, leaving 10 bases between them.

The chain combines TRBV5-1 with TRBJ2-1; a possible D gene is TRBD1 (5 bases). Trimming pared 2 bases from V and 0 bases from J, leaving 15 bases between. The CDR3 is 17 residues long. Per the germline V gene, CDR1 is SGHRS and CDR2 is YFSETQ. The CDR3 sequence is CASSFRTIMSSYNEQFF. In nucleotides, the CDR3 is TGCGCCAGCAGCTTTCGGACAATAATGAGCTCCTACAATGAGCAGTTCTTC.

This chain connects TRBV10-3 to TRBJ2-3, with D unresolved. The CDR3 loop spans 16 amino acids. The germline gives CDR1 ENHRY, CDR2 SYGVKD. The V and J ends lost 6 bases and 1 base respectively, with 17 bases between them. The CDR3 nucleotides read TGTGCCATCAGCCGCGGCGCGGAGAAGGGCACAGATACGCAGTATTTT. Amino acids: CAISRGAEKGTDTQYF.

The chain is built from TRBV9 and TRBJ2-1; 8 nucleotides agree with TRBD2. The CDR3 sequence is 14 residues long. Germline-derived CDR1 and CDR2 are SGDLS and YYNGEE. The junction had 10 bases not matched to a gene; V was cut back by 7 bases and J by 7 bases. Written as DNA, the CDR3 is TGTGCCAGCTCCTCGGGGACTAGGTGGAATGAGCAGTTCTTC. Translated, it gives CASSSGTRWNEQFF.

This clone was counted once. The rearrangement uses TRBV28 and TRBJ2-1, with 9 bases matching TRBD1. Looked up from germline, CDR1 is MDHEN and CDR2 is SYDVKM. Trimming removed 6 bases from V and 7 bases from J; junction bases left unmatched: 10. The CDR3 contains 15 residues. DNA of the CDR3: TGTGCCAGCAGCCACCCCGGGACAGGGAATAATGAGCAGTTCTTC. Translating gives CASSHPGTGNNEQFF.

A single count supports this clone. The chain links TRBV6-5 to TRBJ1-2, with 7 bases matching TRBD1. CDR1 is MNHEY and CDR2 is SVGAGI in the germline V gene. The CDR3 has 16 amino acids. The trim removed 0 bases at V and 4 bases at J, leaving 8 bases unmatched. The CDR3 coding sequence is TGTGCCAGCAGTTACTCGATGGGCAGGGACAGCTATGGCTACACCTTC. Protein sequence: CASSYSMGRDSYGYTF.

This rearrangement joins TRBV19 to TRBJ1-2; no clear D gene. Germline V gives CDR1 LNHDA, CDR2 SQIVND (reference sequence). There are 13 residues in the CDR3. V lost 5 bases and J 8 bases, leaving 15 bases between the germline ends. For the CDR3, the DNA is TGTGCCAGTAGTTTAAACGGAGTTAGAGGCTACACCTTC. Translated: CASSLNGVRGYTF.

In DNA, the CDR3 is TGTGCCAGCTCACCCCGGACAGGGGAGCAAGAGACCCAGTACTTC. Translating gives CASSPRTGEQETQYF. The chain is built from TRBV18 and TRBJ2-5; 9 bases map to TRBD1. The V segment lost 3 bases and the J segment 2 bases; nucleotides outside the gene matches: 4. CDR3 length equals 15 residues. Germline V gene data show CDR1 as KGHSH and CDR2 as LQKENI. The complete variable domain, with remaining parts taken from reference TRBV18 and TRBJ2-5, reads NAGVMQNPRHLVRRRGQEARLRCSPMKGHSHVYWYRQLPEEGLKFMVYLQKENIIDESGMPKERFSAEFPKEGPSILRIQQVVRGDSAAYFCASSPRTGEQETQYFGPGTRLLVL.

The chain employs TRBV9 and TRBJ2-7; maybe TRBD2 (6 bases). The CDR3 is made up of 14 amino acids. Germline V gives CDR1 SGDLS, CDR2 YYNGEE. Trimming removed 2 bases from V and 6 bases from J, with 15 bases in between. CDR3 protein: CASSVSSGAREQYF. The CDR3, as DNA: TGTGCCAGCAGCGTTAGTTCGGGAGCACGCGAGCAGTACTTC.

The chain recombines TRBV7-9 with TRBJ2-7, with 7 bases aligning to TRBD2. Germline lookup yields CDR1 SEHNR and CDR2 FQNEAQ (reference sequence). The CDR3 contains 17 residues. The V and J ends lost 1 base and 1 base, in that order; junction bases with no gene match: 10. The CDR3 DNA sequence: TGTGCCAGCAGCTTAGGTCGGACGCCTAGCGGATCCTACGAGCAGTACTTC. Translated, it gives CASSLGRTPSGSYEQYF.

The CDR3: CASSTGFLATGQYF. DNA for the CDR3: TGTGCCAGTAGCACAGGGTTTCTCGCTACAGGACAGTACTTC. This rearrangement joins TRBV19 to TRBJ2-7; a weak D match, TRBD1 (6 bases). Germline V lookup: CDR1 LNHDA, CDR2 SQIVND (reference sequence). V was pared by 6 bases and J by 10 bases, with 22 bases between. The length of the CDR3 is 14 residues.

The chain combines TRBV5-1 with TRBJ2-1; D gene uncertain. Germline V lookup: CDR1 SGHRS, CDR2 YFSETQ. CDR3 length: 11 amino acids. V gave up 1 base and J gave up 8 bases, with 4 bases separating them. The CDR3 region is CASSLFDEQFF. The CDR3, as DNA: TGCGCCAGCAGCTTGTTCGATGAGCAGTTCTTC. The variable domain in full, completed from reference TRBV5-1 and TRBJ2-1, reads KAGVTQTPRYLIKTRGQQVTLSCSPISGHRSVSWYQQTPGQGLQFLFEYFSETQRNKGNFPGRFSGRQFSNSRSEMNVSTLELGDSALYLCASSLFDEQFFGPGTRLTVL.

The gene calls are TRBV5-1 and TRBJ2-3; 8 bases agree with TRBD1. V lost 4 bases to trimming and J lost 5 bases; unmatched junction nucleotides: 9. The CDR3 runs to 15 residues. The germline CDR1 and CDR2 sequences are SGHRS and YFSETQ. CDR3 sequence reads: CASSRTTGDGDTQYF. The CDR3 nucleotides are TGCGCCAGCAGCCGGACGACAGGGGATGGAGATACGCAGTATTTT.

The V call is TRBV3-1 (or the pseudogene TRBV3-2), the J call TRBJ2-4; no clear D. From germline, CDR1 is LGHDT and CDR2 YNNKEL (reference sequence). The V end lost 3 bases, the J end lost 3 bases, and 3 bases lay between the germline ends. The length of the CDR3 is 12 residues. The CDR3, as DNA: TGTGCCAGCAGCCACGTCAAAAACATTCAGTACTTC. Amino acids: CASSHVKNIQYF.

The chain uses TRBV27 and TRBJ1-5, with 8 bases that match TRBD1. This CDR3 contains 15 residues. Looked up from germline, CDR1 is MNHEY and CDR2 is SMNVEV (reference sequence). V shed 6 bases and J 2 bases; nucleotides not matched to a gene: 6. The CDR3 DNA sequence: TGTGCCAGCAGCTCAGGGGGCTTCGGCAATCAGCCCCAGCATTTT. Amino acid sequence: CASSSGGFGNQPQHF.

The V gene is TRBV28, the J gene TRBJ2-7, with a possible D match to TRBD2 (6 bases). This CDR3 region has 16 residues. Per the germline V gene, CDR1 is MDHEN and CDR2 is SYDVKM. Trimming took 5 bases from V and 4 from J, leaving 21 bases between them. The CDR3: CASSREIGGNKYEQYF. CDR3 bases: TGTGCCAGCAGTCGGGAGATTGGCGGGAATAAATACGAGCAGTACTTC.